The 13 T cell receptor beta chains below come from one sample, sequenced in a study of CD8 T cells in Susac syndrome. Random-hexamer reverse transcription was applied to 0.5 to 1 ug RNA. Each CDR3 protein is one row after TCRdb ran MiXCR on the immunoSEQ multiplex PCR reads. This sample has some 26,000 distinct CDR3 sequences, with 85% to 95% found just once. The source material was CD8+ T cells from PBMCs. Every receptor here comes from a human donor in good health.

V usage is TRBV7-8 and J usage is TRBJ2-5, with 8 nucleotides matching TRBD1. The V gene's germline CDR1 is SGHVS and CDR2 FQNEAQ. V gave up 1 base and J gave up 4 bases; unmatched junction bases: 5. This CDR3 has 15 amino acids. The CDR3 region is CASSLGTGSGETQYF. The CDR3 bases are TGTGCCAGCAGCTTAGGGACAGGGAGCGGAGAGACCCAGTACTTC.

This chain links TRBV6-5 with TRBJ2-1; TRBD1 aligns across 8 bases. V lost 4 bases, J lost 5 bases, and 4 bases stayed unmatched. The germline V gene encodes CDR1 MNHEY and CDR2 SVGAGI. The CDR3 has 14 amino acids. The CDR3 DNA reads TGTGCCAGCAGTTTGACAGGGGTGCACAATGAGCAGTTCTTC. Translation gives CASSLTGVHNEQFF.

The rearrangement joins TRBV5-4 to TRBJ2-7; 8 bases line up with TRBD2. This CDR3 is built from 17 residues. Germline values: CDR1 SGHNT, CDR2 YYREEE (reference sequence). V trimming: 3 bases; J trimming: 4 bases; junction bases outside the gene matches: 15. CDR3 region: CASSSPGGAGGGYEQYF. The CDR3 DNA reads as TGTGCCAGCAGCTCTCCGGGGGGTGCGGGGGGAGGTTACGAGCAGTACTTC.

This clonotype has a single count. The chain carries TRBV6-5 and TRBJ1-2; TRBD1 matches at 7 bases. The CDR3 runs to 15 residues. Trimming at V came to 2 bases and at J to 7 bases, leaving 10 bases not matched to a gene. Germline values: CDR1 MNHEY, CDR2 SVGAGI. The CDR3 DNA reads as TGTGCCAGCAGTTACCAGGGAGGGGGCTTTGGTGGCTACACCTTC. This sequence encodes CASSYQGGGFGGYTF.

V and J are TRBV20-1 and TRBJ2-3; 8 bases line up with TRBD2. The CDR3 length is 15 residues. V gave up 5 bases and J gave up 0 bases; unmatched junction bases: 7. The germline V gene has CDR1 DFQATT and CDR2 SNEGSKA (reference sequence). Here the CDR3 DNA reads TGCAGTGCTTTTTTTCGGGGGGGTAGCACAGATACGCAGTATTTT. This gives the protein CSAFFRGGSTDTQYF.

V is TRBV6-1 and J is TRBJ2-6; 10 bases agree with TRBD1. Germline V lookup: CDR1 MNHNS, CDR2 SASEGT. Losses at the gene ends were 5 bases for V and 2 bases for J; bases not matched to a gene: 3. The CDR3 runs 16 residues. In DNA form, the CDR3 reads TGTGCCAGCAGTCCCGGACAGGGGGCTGGGGCCAACGTCCTGACTTTC. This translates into CASSPGQGAGANVLTF.

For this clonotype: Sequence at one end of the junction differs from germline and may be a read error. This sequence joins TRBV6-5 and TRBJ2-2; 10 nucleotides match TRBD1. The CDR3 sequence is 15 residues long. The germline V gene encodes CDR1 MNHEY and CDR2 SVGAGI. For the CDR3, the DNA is TGTGCCGGCAGTTACGGACAGGGGGGAGGCGGGGAGCTGTTTTTT. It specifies CAGSYGQGGGGELFF.

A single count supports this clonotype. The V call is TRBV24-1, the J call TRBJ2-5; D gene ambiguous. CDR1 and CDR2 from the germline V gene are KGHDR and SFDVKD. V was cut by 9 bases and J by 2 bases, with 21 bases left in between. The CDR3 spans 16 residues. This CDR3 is CATSRHVFCLQETQYF. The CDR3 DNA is TGTGCCACCTCCAGACATGTGTTTTGTTTACAAGAGACCCAGTACTTC.

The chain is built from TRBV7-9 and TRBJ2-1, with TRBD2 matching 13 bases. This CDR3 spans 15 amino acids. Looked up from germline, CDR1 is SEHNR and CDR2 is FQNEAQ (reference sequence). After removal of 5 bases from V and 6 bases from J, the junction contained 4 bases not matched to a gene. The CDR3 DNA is TGTGCCAGCAGCCCACTAGCGGGGGGGCGCAATGAGCAGTTCTTC. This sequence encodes CASSPLAGGRNEQFF.

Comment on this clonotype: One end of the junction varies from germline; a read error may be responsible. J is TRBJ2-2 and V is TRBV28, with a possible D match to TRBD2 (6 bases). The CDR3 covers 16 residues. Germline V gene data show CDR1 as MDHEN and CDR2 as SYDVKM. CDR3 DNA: TGTGCCAGCAGCCCTCTCGACTGGACTAACACCGAGGAGCTGTTTTTT. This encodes CASSPLDWTNTEELFF.

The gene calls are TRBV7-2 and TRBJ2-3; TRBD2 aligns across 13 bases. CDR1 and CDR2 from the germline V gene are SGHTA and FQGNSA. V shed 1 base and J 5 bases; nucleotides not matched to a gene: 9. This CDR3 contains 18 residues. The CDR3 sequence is CASSLGPLAGGPRDTQYF. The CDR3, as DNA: TGTGCCAGCAGCTTAGGCCCACTAGCGGGGGGGCCGAGAGATACGCAGTATTTT.

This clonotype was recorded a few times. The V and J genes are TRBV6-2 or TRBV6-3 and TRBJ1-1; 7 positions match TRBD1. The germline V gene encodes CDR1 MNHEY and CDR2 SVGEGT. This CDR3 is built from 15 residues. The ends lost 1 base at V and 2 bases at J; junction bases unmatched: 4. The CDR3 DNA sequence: TGTGCCAGCAGTTACTGGGGACAGACTAACACTGAAGCTTTCTTT. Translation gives CASSYWGQTNTEAFF.

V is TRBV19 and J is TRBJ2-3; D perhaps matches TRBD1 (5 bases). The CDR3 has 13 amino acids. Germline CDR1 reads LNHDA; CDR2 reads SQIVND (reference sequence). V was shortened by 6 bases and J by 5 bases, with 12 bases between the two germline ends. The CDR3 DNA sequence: TGTGCCAGTAGGGCCAGGGTTCGAGATACGCAGTATTTT. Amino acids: CASRARVRDTQYF.